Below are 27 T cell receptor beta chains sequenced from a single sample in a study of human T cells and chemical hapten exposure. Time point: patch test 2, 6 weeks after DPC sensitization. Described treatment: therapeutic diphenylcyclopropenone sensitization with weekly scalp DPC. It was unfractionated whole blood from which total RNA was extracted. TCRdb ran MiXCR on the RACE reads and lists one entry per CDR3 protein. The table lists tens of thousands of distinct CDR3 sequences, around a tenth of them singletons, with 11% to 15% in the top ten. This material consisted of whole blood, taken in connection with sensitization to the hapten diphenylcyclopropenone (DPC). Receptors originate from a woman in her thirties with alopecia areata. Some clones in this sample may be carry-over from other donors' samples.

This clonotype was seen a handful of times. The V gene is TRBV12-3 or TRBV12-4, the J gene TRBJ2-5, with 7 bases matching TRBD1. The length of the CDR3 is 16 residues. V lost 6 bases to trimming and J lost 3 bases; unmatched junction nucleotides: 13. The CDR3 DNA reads TGTGCCAGCAGCAAGACCTTACAGGGGTTAGAAGAGACCCAGTACTTC. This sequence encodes CASSKTLQGLEETQYF.

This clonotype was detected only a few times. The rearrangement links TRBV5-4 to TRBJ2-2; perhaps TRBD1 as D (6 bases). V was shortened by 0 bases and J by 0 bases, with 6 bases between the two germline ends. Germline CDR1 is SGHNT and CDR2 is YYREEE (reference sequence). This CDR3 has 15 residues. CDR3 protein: CASSLDRANTGELFF. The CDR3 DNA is TGTGCCAGCAGCTTGGACAGGGCGAACACCGGGGAGCTGTTTTTT. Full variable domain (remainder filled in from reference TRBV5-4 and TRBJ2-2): ETGVTQSPTHLIKTRGQQVTLRCSSQSGHNTVSWYQQALGQGPQFIFQYYREEENGRGNFPPRFSGLQFPNYSSELNVNALELDDSALYLCASSLDRANTGELFFGEGSRLTVL.

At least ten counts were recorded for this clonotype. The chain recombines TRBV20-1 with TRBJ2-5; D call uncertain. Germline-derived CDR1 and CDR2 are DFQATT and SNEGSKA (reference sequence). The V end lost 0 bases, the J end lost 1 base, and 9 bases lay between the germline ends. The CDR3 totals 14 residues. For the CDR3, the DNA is TGCAGTGCTAGAGATGGGCGTGGCCAAGAGACCCAGTACTTC. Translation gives CSARDGRGQETQYF.

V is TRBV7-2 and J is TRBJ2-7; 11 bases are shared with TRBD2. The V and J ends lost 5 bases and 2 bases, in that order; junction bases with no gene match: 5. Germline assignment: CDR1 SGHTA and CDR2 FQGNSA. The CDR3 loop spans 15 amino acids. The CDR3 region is CASSLGTSGTYEQYF. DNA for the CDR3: TGTGCCAGCAGCCTCGGGACTAGCGGAACCTACGAGCAGTACTTC.

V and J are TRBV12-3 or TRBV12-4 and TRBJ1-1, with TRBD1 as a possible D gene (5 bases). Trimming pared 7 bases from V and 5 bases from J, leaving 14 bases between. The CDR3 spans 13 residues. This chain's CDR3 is CASTTAGKTEAFF. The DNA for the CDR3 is TGTGCCAGCACGACCGCAGGGAAAACTGAAGCTTTCTTT.

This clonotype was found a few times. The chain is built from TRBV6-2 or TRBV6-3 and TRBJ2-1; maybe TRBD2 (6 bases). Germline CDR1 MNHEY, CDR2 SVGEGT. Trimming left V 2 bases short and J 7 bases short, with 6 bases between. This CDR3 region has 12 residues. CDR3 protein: CASSYLANEQFF. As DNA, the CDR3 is TGTGCCAGCAGTTACCTAGCGAATGAGCAGTTCTTC.

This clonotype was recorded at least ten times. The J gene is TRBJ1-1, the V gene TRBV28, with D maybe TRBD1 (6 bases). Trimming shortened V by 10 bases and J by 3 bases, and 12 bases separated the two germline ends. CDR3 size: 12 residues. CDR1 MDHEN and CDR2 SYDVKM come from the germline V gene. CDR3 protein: CATGTSYTEAFF. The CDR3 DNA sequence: TGTGCCACCGGGACAAGCTACACTGAAGCTTTCTTT. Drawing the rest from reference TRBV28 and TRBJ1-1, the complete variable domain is DVKVTQSSRYLVKRTGEKVFLECVQDMDHENMFWYRQDPGLGLRLIYFSYDVKMKEKGDIPEGYSVSREKKERFSLILESASTNQTSMYLCATGTSYTEAFFGQGTRLTVV.

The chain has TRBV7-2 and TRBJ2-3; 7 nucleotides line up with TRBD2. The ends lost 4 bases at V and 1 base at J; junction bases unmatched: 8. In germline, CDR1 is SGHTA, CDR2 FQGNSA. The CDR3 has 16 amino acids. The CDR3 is CASSSGGYPGTDTQYF. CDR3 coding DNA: TGTGCCAGCAGCTCCGGGGGGTACCCCGGCACAGATACGCAGTATTTT.

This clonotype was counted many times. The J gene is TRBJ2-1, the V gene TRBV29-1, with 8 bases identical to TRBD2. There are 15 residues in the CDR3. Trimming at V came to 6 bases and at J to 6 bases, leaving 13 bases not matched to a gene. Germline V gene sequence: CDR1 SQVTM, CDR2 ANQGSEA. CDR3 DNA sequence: TGCAGCGTCGAGCGGGGGTCCGGACACACCAATGAGCAGTTCTTC. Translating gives CSVERGSGHTNEQFF.

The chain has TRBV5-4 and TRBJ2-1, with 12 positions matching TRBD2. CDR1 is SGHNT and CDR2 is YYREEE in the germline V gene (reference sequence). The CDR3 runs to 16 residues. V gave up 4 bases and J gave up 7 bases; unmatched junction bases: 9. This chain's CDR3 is CASSDERLAGVNEQFF. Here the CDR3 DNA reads TGTGCCAGCAGCGACGAAAGACTAGCGGGGGTAAATGAGCAGTTCTTC.

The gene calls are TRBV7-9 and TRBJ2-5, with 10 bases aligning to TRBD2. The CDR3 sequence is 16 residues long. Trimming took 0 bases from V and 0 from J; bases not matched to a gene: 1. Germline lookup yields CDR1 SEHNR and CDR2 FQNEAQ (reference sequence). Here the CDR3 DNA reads TGTGCCAGCAGCTTAGCTCTAGCGGGGGACCAAGAGACCCAGTACTTC. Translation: CASSLALAGDQETQYF.

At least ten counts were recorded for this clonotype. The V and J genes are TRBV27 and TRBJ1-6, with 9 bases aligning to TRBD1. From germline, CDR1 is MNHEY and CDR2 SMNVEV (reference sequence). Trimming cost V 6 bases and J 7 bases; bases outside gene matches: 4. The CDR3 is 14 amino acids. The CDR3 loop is CASSRDRENSPLHF. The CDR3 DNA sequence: TGTGCCAGCAGCCGGGACAGGGAAAATTCACCCCTCCACTTT.

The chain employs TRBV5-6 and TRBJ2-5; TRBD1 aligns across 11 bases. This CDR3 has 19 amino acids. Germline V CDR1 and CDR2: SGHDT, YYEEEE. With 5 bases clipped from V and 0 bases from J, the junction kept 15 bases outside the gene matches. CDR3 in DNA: TGTGCCAGCAGACCCCAGCGGACAGGGGGCCGTTATAACCAAGAGACCCAGTACTTC. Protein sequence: CASRPQRTGGRYNQETQYF.

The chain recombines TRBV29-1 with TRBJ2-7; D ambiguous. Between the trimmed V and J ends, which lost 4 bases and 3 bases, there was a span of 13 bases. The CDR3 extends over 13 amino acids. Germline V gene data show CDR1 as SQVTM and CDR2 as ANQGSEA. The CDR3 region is CSVGPDYDYEQYF. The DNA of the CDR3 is TGCAGCGTTGGGCCAGATTATGACTACGAGCAGTACTTC.

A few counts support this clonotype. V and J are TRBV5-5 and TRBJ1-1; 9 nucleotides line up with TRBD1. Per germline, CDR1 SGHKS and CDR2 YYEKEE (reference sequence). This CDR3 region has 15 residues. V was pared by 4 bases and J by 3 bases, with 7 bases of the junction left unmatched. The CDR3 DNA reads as TGTGCCAGCAGCAAACGGACAGGGGTATACACTGAAGCTTTCTTT. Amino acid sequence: CASSKRTGVYTEAFF. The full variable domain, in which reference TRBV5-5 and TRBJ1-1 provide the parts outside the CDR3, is DAGVTQSPTHLIKTRGQQVTLRCSPISGHKSVSWYQQVLGQGPQFIFQYYEKEERGRGNFPDRFSARQFPNYSSELNVNALLLGDSALYLCASSKRTGVYTEAFFGQGTRLTVV.

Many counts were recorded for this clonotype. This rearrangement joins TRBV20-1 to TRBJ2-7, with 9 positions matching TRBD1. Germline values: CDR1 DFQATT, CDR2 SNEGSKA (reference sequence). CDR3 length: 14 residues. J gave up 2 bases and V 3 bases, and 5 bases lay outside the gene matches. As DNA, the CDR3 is TGCAGTGCTAGGGACGACAGGGGGACCTACGAGCAGTACTTC. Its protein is CSARDDRGTYEQYF.

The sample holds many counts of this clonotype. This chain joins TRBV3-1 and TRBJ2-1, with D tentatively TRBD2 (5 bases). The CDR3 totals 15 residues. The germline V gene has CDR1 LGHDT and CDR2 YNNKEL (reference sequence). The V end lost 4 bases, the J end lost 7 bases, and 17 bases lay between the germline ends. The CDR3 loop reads CASSPGLGDRNEQFF. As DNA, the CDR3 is TGTGCCAGCAGCCCAGGCCTCGGGGATAGGAATGAGCAGTTCTTC.

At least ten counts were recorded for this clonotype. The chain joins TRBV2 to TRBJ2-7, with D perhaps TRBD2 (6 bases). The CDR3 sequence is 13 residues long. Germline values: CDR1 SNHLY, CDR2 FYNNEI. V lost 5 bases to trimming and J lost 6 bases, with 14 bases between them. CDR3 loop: CASSPRGEAEQYF. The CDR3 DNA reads TGTGCCAGCAGTCCCCGTGGGGAGGCCGAGCAGTACTTC.

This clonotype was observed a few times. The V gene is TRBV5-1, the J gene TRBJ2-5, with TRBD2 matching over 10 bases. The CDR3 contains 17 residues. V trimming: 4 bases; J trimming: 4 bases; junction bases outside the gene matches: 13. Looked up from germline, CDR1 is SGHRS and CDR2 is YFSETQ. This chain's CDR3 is CASSRFRQRGGRETQYF. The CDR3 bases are TGCGCCAGCAGCCGCTTCCGACAGCGGGGGGGCCGAGAGACCCAGTACTTC. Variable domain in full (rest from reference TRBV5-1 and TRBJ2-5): KAGVTQTPRYLIKTRGQQVTLSCSPISGHRSVSWYQQTPGQGLQFLFEYFSETQRNKGNFPGRFSGRQFSNSRSEMNVSTLELGDSALYLCASSRFRQRGGRETQYFGPGTRLLVL.

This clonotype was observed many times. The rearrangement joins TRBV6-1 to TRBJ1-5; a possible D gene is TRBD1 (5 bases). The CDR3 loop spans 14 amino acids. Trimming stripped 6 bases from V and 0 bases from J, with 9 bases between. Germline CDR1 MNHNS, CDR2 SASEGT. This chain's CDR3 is CASSRDYSNQPQHF. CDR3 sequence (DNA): TGTGCCAGCAGCAGGGATTATAGCAATCAGCCCCAGCATTTT.

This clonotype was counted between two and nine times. CDR3 DNA sequence: TGTGCCACCAGCAGAGATCCTAATGAAAAACTGTTTTTT. Translating it yields CATSRDPNEKLFF. The V call is TRBV15, the J call TRBJ1-4; D unresolved. V was trimmed by 0 bases and J by 3 bases, leaving 2 bases between them. The CDR3 covers 13 residues. Germline CDR1 and CDR2: LNHNV and YYDKDF (reference sequence).

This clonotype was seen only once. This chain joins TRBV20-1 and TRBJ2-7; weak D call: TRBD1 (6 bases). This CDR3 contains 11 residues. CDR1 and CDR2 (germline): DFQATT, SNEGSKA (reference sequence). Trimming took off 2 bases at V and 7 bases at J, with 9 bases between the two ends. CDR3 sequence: CSARQGREQYF. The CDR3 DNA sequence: TGCAGTGCTAGACAGGGGCGGGAGCAGTACTTC.

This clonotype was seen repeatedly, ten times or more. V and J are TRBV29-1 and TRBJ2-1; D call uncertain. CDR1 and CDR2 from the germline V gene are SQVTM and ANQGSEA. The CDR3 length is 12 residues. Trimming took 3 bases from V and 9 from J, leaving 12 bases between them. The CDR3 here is CSVEVEFSEQFF. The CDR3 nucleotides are TGCAGCGTTGAGGTAGAGTTTAGTGAGCAGTTCTTC.

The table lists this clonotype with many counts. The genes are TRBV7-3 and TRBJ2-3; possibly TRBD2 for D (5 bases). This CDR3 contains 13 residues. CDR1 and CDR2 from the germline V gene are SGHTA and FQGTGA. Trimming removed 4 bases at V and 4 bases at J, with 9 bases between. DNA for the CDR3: TGTGCCAGCAGCTCCGAACTAGCAGATACGCAGTATTTT. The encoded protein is CASSSELADTQYF.

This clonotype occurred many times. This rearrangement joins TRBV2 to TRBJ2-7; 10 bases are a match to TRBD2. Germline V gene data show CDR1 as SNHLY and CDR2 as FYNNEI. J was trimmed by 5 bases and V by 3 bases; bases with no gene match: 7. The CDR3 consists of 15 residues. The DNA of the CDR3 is TGTGCCAGCAGTGACGGTAGCGGGGGGCTGGACGAGCAGTACTTC. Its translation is CASSDGSGGLDEQYF.

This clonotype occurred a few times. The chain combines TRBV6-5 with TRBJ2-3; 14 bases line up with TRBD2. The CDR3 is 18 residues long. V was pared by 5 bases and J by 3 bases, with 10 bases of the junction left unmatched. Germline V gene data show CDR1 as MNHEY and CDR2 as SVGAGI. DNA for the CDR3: TGTGCCAGCAGTCGTAGACTAGCGGGGGGGACGGGGACAGATACGCAGTATTTT. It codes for CASSRRLAGGTGTDTQYF.

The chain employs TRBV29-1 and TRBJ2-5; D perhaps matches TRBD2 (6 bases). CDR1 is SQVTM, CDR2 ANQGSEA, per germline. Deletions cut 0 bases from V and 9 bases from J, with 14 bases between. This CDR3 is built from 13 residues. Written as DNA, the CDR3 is TGCAGCGTTGAAGAAGGCGGGCGCGGGGCCCAGTACTTC. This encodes CSVEEGGRGAQYF.